Described below is a single TCR beta chain sequence and its context. Its antigen is as yet unknown. The data originate from a study of T cell responses to AZD1222 COVID-19 vaccine. Study-wide results and limits: Spike-specific TCR breadth and depth were elevated following two AZD1222 doses. Targets within unmutated variant regions were reportedly found for nearly half of spike-specific TCRs. Dominant at 160-218 and 743-854, vaccine-associated CD4 TCRs also spanned spike. Donor demographics were predominantly white British with a female majority; clonal diversity may be underestimated.

Germline V lookup: CDR1 SEHNR, CDR2 FQNEAQ (reference sequence). The CDR3 extends over 10 amino acids. With 6 bases removed from V and 3 bases from J, the gap between germline ends came to 1 base. Measured with immunoSEQ multiplex PCR; TCRdb has only the in-frame clones, and not every one. The table shows 40,000 to 60,000 clones, with 80% to 90% occurring only once. This TCR derives from an adult who received the AZD1222 COVID-19 vaccine. The chain employs TRBV7-9 and TRBJ2-3; no clear D gene. The sequences come from peripheral blood, collected 28 days after the second AZD1222 dose. The CDR3 region has the DNA TGTGCCAGCAGAACAGATACGCAGTATTTT. This sequence encodes CASRTDTQYF.